The entry below gives a single T cell receptor beta chain sequence along with its context. This entry is derived from a study of blood T cell repertoires in COVID-19. The wider study: Spain, Italy and the United States supplied samples that represented acute and convalescent COVID-19. Sample material is recorded as cDNA or gDNA derived from T cells, B-cell-depleted T cells, or PBMCs.

The germline V gene encodes CDR1 SGHVS and CDR2 FQNEAQ. The trim removed 5 bases at V and 6 bases at J, leaving 5 bases unmatched. The CDR3 is made up of 14 amino acids. Researchers sorted participants into cohorts using their self-reported clinical history. In the authors' methods: Reference gene primer amplification gave nucleated cell count estimates. Profiled with immunoSEQ multiplex PCR; TCRdb holds only in-frame clones, not every one. V and J calls and clone size come straight from that table; D and trimming were deduced from the DNA. The profile shows some 160,000 clones, 70% to 80% of them singletons.

This sequence joins TRBV7-8 and TRBJ2-1; 9 nucleotides line up with TRBD2. The sample was PBMCs or T cells enriched from blood (not recorded which). The clonotype was recovered from a woman aged 70-85 years in a cohort exposed to, infected with or recovered from COVID-19 (not recorded which). CDR3 coding DNA: TGTGCCAGCAGCCAACTAGCGGGTGGCAATGAGCAGTTCTTC. Protein product: CASSQLAGGNEQFF.